One and the same sample provided the 20 T cell receptor beta chains below, sequenced in a study of CD4 T cells in relation to SARS-CoV-2 and coronaviruses. The antigens of these receptors remain unknown. Assay: immunoSEQ multiplex PCR; the TCRdb copy retains only in-frame clones and omits some. The top ten clones hold about 11% of a sample with about 22,000 clones, under 70% of them seen once. Before the COVID-19 pandemic, during about 2011-2018, CD4+ T cells were taken from unexposed donors. Isolation of CD4+ T cells took place after less than twelve days in culture. The sequencing input was CD4+ T cells from PBMCs, cultured in vitro. These receptors were collected from a human donor in good health.

CDR3 in DNA: TGTGCCAGCAGCTTAGCGCTAGGGCAAGAGACCCAGTACTTC. Amino acid sequence: CASSLALGQETQYF. V is TRBV7-9 and J is TRBJ2-5; D remains ambiguous. This CDR3 has 14 residues. The V and J ends lost 0 bases and 2 bases respectively, with 7 bases between them. CDR1 SEHNR and CDR2 FQNEAQ come from the germline V gene (reference sequence).

This clone was seen more than once but under ten times. The V gene is TRBV7-9, the J gene TRBJ1-2; perhaps TRBD1 as D (5 bases). Germline CDR1 and CDR2: SEHNR and FQNEAQ (reference sequence). V was cut by 0 bases and J by 3 bases, with 14 bases left in between. The CDR3 is 16 residues long. In DNA form, the CDR3 reads TGTGCCAGCAGCTTAGCGCTCGGGACTGCTCACTATGGCTACACCTTC. It yields the protein CASSLALGTAHYGYTF.

The chain links TRBV7-2 to TRBJ1-4, with D hard to call. The V end was cut by 5 bases, the J end by 1 base, with 17 bases between. Germline CDR1 SGHTA, CDR2 FQGNSA. This CDR3 is 17 amino acids long. CDR3 sequence reads: CASSLSRESGTNEKLFF. As DNA, the CDR3 is TGTGCCAGCAGCCTCAGTAGGGAGAGTGGAACTAATGAAAAACTGTTTTTT.

Only a few counts were recorded for this clone. The chain couples TRBV4-2 to TRBJ2-2; perhaps TRBD2 as D (6 bases). The length of the CDR3 is 15 residues. Germline CDR1 and CDR2: LGHNA and YNFKEQ. The V end was cut by 7 bases, the J end by 7 bases, with 19 bases between. The CDR3: CASTFEEGRGGELFF. CDR3 sequence (DNA): TGTGCCAGCACCTTCGAGGAGGGCCGGGGCGGGGAGCTGTTTTTT.

CDR3 amino acids: CASSVASGGSFSGNTIYF. In nucleotides, the CDR3 is TGTGCCAGCAGCGTAGCTTCCGGGGGCTCCTTCTCTGGAAACACCATATATTTT. V is TRBV9 and J is TRBJ1-3; weak D call: TRBD1 (6 bases). Germline V lookup: CDR1 SGDLS, CDR2 YYNGEE. The CDR3 is 18 residues long. Trimming stripped 0 bases from V and 0 bases from J, with 16 bases between.

The chain employs TRBV29-1 and TRBJ2-7, with 11 positions matching TRBD1. In germline, CDR1 is SQVTM, CDR2 ANQGSEA. CDR3 length: 13 amino acids. V shed 4 bases and J 3 bases; nucleotides not matched to a gene: 2. The CDR3 protein is CSVVGTGGYEQYF. For the CDR3, the DNA is TGCAGCGTTGTTGGGACAGGGGGCTACGAGCAGTACTTC.

A single count supports this clone. This rearrangement joins TRBV18 to TRBJ1-4; a possible D gene is TRBD1 (5 bases). Germline CDR1 is KGHSH and CDR2 is LQKENI. CDR3 length equals 13 residues. Trimming shortened V by 8 bases and J by 1 base, and 8 bases separated the two germline ends. The CDR3 protein is CASGTGTNEKLFF. In DNA, the CDR3 is TGTGCCAGCGGGACGGGAACTAATGAAAAACTGTTTTTT.

V gene TRBV27 combines with J gene TRBJ2-5; D not certain. The germline CDR1 and CDR2 sequences are MNHEY and SMNVEV (reference sequence). The CDR3 is made up of 15 amino acids. The germline V and J ends were trimmed by 5 bases and 5 bases, with 18 bases remaining between them. This CDR3 reads CASSRFSQAAETQYF. The CDR3 DNA follows: TGTGCCAGCAGTCGTTTTAGTCAAGCTGCGGAGACCCAGTACTTC.

V is TRBV3-1 (or the pseudogene TRBV3-2) and J is TRBJ1-2; D is perhaps TRBD1 (5 bases). Per the germline V gene, CDR1 is LGHDT and CDR2 is YNNKEL (reference sequence). The CDR3 is made up of 16 amino acids. V was pared by 6 bases and J by 5 bases, with 22 bases between. This CDR3 is CASRTKEAGLEYGYTF. CDR3 sequence (DNA): TGTGCCAGCAGGACTAAGGAGGCAGGGTTAGAGTATGGCTACACCTTC.

The genes are TRBV3-1 (or the pseudogene TRBV3-2) and TRBJ1-5; weak D call: TRBD1 (6 bases). Trimming pared 4 bases from V and 6 bases from J, leaving 16 bases between. CDR1 LGHDT and CDR2 YNNKEL come from the germline V gene (reference sequence). This CDR3 has 15 amino acids. The CDR3 loop is CASSPGTGDIQPQHF. The CDR3 DNA follows: TGTGCCAGCAGCCCCGGGACGGGGGACATTCAGCCCCAGCATTTT.

The chain uses TRBV7-9 and TRBJ2-3; TRBD1 is a possible D gene (6 bases). V gave up 1 base and J gave up 1 base, with 9 bases separating them. This CDR3 region has 15 residues. Germline V gives CDR1 SEHNR, CDR2 FQNEAQ (reference sequence). CDR3 loop: CASSLEAGGTDTQYF. The CDR3 DNA reads as TGTGCCAGCAGCTTAGAGGCAGGGGGCACAGATACGCAGTATTTT.

This chain connects TRBV7-2 to TRBJ1-2; D gene ambiguous. Germline V lookup: CDR1 SGHTA, CDR2 FQGNSA. The V end lost 3 bases, the J end lost 6 bases, and 20 bases lay between the germline ends. The CDR3 spans 16 residues. The CDR3 sequence: CASSFRPRSDDHGYTF. DNA for the CDR3: TGTGCCAGCAGCTTCCGGCCCCGGAGTGATGATCATGGCTACACCTTC.

This clone was seen more than once but under ten times. The rearrangement links TRBV18 to TRBJ1-5, with 7 bases that match TRBD1. Germline V gives CDR1 KGHSH, CDR2 LQKENI. V lost 2 bases and J lost 4; bases outside the gene matches: 5. The CDR3 is made up of 15 amino acids. The CDR3 sequence: CASSPGEGANQPQHF. The CDR3 DNA sequence: TGTGCCAGCTCACCAGGTGAGGGGGCAAATCAGCCCCAGCATTTT. The whole variable domain, remainder taken from reference TRBV18 and TRBJ1-5, is NAGVMQNPRHLVRRRGQEARLRCSPMKGHSHVYWYRQLPEEGLKFMVYLQKENIIDESGMPKERFSAEFPKEGPSILRIQQVVRGDSAAYFCASSPGEGANQPQHFGDGTRLSIL.

CDR3 DNA: TGTGCCAGCAGTTACTCGGACCCCCACAAGAACACTGAAGCTTTCTTT. Translating gives CASSYSDPHKNTEAFF. The V gene is TRBV6-7, the J gene TRBJ1-1; no definite D call. TRBV6-7 is an ORF; its function is uncertain. Trimming pared 0 bases from V and 1 base from J, leaving 12 bases between. The CDR3 totals 16 residues.

This clone was recorded a few times. The chain is built from TRBV7-2 and TRBJ1-1; D not certain. This CDR3 contains 14 residues. The V end was cut by 3 bases, the J end by 5 bases, with 13 bases between. The germline gives CDR1 SGHTA, CDR2 FQGNSA. The CDR3 sequence is CASSFRGRNTEAFF. DNA for the CDR3: TGTGCCAGCAGCTTTAGAGGCAGAAATACTGAAGCTTTCTTT.

The rearrangement uses TRBV6-2 or TRBV6-3 and TRBJ2-7; D gene uncertain. The CDR3 consists of 16 residues. With 6 bases removed from V and 1 base from J, the gap between germline ends came to 19 bases. CDR1 is MNHEY and CDR2 is SVGEGT in the germline V gene. The CDR3 region is CASSSPGLGQSYEQYF. DNA for the CDR3: TGTGCCAGCAGCTCCCCGGGTTTAGGGCAGTCCTACGAGCAGTACTTC.

The rearrangement joins TRBV5-4 to TRBJ1-6, with 7 bases that match TRBD1. Germline-derived CDR1 and CDR2 are SGHNT and YYREEE (reference sequence). CDR3 length: 15 residues. Losses at the gene ends were 0 bases for V and 11 bases for J; bases not matched to a gene: 8. CDR3: CASSLEGQNSTPLHF. CDR3 sequence (DNA): TGTGCCAGCAGCTTGGAGGGACAGAACTCGACACCCCTCCACTTT.

In its sample, this clone was seen a few times. V is TRBV19 and J is TRBJ1-1; D is unclear. CDR1 and CDR2 from the germline V gene are LNHDA and SQIVND (reference sequence). Trimming removed 5 bases from V and 1 base from J, with 11 bases in between. The CDR3 is 14 residues long. The CDR3 DNA reads TGTGCCAGTAGTGTCCATGGTTGGAACACTGAAGCTTTCTTT. Translated: CASSVHGWNTEAFF.

V gene TRBV3-1 (or the pseudogene TRBV3-2) combines with J gene TRBJ2-5, with 9 bases aligning to TRBD1. Trimming at V came to 1 base and at J to 9 bases, leaving 3 bases not matched to a gene. Germline V gene sequence: CDR1 LGHDT, CDR2 YNNKEL (reference sequence). The CDR3 has 13 residues. As DNA, the CDR3 is TGTGCCAGCAGCCAAGGACAGGGGGGGGCCCAGTACTTC. This gives the protein CASSQGQGGAQYF.

The CDR3 DNA reads as TGTGCCAGCAGCCCCCCGGGACTAGCTTTAAGCGGGGAGCTGTTTTTT. It encodes CASSPPGLALSGELFF. The chain uses TRBV3-1 (or the pseudogene TRBV3-2) and TRBJ2-2, with 9 positions matching TRBD2. Unmatched junction bases numbered 10, after V lost 4 bases and J lost 7 bases. CDR3 length: 16 amino acids. CDR1 is LGHDT and CDR2 is YNNKEL in the germline V gene (reference sequence).